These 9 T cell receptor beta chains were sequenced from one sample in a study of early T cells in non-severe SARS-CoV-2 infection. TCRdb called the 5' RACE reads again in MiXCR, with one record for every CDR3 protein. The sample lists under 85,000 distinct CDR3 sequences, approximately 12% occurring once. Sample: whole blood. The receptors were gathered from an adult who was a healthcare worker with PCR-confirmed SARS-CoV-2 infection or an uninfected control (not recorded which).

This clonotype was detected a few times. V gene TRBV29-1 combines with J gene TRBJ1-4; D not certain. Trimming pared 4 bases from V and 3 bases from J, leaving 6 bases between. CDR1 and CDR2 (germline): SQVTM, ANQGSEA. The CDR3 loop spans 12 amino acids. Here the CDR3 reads CSVVEANEKLFF. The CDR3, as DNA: TGCAGCGTTGTCGAGGCTAATGAAAAACTGTTTTTT.

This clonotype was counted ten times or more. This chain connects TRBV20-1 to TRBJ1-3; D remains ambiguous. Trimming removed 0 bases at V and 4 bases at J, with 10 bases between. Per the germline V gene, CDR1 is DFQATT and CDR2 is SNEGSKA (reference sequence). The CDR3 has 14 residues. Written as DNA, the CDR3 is TGCAGTGCTAGAGATCTTGTAGGAGGAAACACCATATATTTT. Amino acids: CSARDLVGGNTIYF.

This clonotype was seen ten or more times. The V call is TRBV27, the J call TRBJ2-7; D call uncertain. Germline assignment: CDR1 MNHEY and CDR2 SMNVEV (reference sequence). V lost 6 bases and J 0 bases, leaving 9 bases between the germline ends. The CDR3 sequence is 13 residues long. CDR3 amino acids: CASSPQYSYEQYF. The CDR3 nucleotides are TGTGCCAGCAGCCCCCAATACTCCTACGAGCAGTACTTC.

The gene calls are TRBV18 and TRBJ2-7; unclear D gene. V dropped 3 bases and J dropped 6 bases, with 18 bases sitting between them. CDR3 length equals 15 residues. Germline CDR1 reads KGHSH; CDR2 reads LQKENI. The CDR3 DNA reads TGTGCCAGCTCACCCCCTTCCGTGGCCTGGGGCGAGCAGTACTTC. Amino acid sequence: CASSPPSVAWGEQYF.

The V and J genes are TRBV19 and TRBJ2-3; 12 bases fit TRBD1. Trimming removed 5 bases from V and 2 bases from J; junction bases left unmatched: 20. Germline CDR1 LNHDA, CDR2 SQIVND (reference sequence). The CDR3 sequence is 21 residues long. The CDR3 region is CASSFPGQGASGREPTDTQYF. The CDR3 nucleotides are TGTGCCAGTAGTTTTCCGGGACAGGGGGCTAGCGGGCGAGAACCCACAGATACGCAGTATTTT.

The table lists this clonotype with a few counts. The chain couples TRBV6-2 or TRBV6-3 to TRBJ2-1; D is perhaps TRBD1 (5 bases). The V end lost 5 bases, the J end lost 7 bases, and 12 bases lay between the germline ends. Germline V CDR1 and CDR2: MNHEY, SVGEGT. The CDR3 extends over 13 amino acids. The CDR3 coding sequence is TGTGCCAGCAGTCAAAGGGGTGGGAATGAGCAGTTCTTC. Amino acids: CASSQRGGNEQFF.

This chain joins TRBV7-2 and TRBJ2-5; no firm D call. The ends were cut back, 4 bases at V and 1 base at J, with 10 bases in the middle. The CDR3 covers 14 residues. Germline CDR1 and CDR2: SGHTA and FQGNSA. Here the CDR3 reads CASSSSRVQETQYF. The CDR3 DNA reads TGTGCCAGCAGCTCTAGTAGGGTCCAAGAGACCCAGTACTTC.

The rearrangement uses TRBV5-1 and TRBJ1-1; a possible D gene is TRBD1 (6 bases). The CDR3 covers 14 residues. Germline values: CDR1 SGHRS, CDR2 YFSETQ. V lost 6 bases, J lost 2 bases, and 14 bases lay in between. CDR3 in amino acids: CASNRDTLNTEAFF. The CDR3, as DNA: TGCGCCAGCAACCGGGACACTCTTAACACTGAAGCTTTCTTT. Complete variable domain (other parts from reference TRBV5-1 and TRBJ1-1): KAGVTQTPRYLIKTRGQQVTLSCSPISGHRSVSWYQQTPGQGLQFLFEYFSETQRNKGNFPGRFSGRQFSNSRSEMNVSTLELGDSALYLCASNRDTLNTEAFFGQGTRLTVV.

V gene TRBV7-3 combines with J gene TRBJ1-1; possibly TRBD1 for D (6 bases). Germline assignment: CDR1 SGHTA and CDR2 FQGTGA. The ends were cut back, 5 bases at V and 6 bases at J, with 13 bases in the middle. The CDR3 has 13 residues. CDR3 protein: CASSRLRGSEAFF. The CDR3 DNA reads TGTGCCAGCAGCCGACTCAGGGGATCTGAAGCTTTCTTT. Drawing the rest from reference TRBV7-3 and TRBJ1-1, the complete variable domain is GAGVSQTPSNKVTEKGKYVELRCDPISGHTALYWYRQSLGQGPEFLIYFQGTGAADDSGLPNDRFFAVRPEGSVSTLKIQRTERGDSAVYLCASSRLRGSEAFFGQGTRLTVV.